This TCR beta chain is from a study of blood T cell repertoires in COVID-19 (dated by TCRdb to the early 2020s). Context from the whole study: Collaborator samples came from the United States, Italy and Spain and covered acute and convalescent phases of COVID-19. The material from the prospective study consisted of cDNA or gDNA derived from T cells, B-cell-depleted T cells, or PBMCs. The dataset comprised deeply sampled blood TCRbeta repertoires from subjects exposed to, actively infected with, or recovered from COVID-19. The repertoires were released in a freely available public database intended as a resource for research on the immune response to SARS-CoV-2. Samples were obtained from the ongoing ImmuneRACE study (first 160 participants) and from about 1,300 subjects provided by 6 global collaborators. The sample metadata nearly always contained a de-identified subject ID, COVID-19 status, age in years and sex. Where available, HLA class I and class II types were taken from metadata supplied by the sample provider and were not determined by assay-based typing. Results and caveats for the whole study, not just this receptor: How much clinical and demographic metadata was included differed by source and by participant, and the metadata was provided uncurated.

The immunoSEQ Assay, a bias-controlled multiplex PCR, was used to amplify TCRbeta CDR3 regions from genomic DNA. The authors processed their data as follows. Nucleated cell counts per sample were estimated from amplification of reference gene primers within the assay. To quantify the absolute abundance of each unique TCRbeta CDR3 rearrangement, sequence reads were collapsed and filtered. For each sample, productive Simpson clonality was calculated as the square root of Simpson's diversity index across productive rearrangements. TCRdb obtained this table from immuneACCESS and retained in-frame rearrangements with V and J assigned. These tables miss some clones; where compared with another copy, unresolved V genes account for less than half of the shortfall, and the remainder is unexplained. That table supplies the V and J calls and clone size; D and trimming were determined from the DNA. The sample profile shows a few hundred thousand clones; 70% to 90% of them were found once. In total, the top ten clones hold 2% to 3% of the sample.

This clone was recorded a few times. The target of this receptor is not known. Per-base qualities were not stored, and no clone one base away is much larger. The CDR3 contains 15 residues, cysteine and phenylalanine counted. The retained sequence is limited to the CDR3, 45 bases, with the frame set at the first base. The germline V and J ends show losses of 3 bases and 3 bases respectively, and no gene match explains 5 bases of the junction. The germline V gene (reference sequence) provides CDR1 GTSNPN and CDR2 SVGIG. Participants in the prospective study were aged about 18 to 100 years, lived in some 24 United States geographic areas, and enrolled through a virtual design. In the prospective study, participants were assigned to cohorts based on the clinical history participants reported in a screening survey and a study questionnaire. Each participant in the prospective study had whole blood, serum and a nasopharyngeal or oropharyngeal swab collected by mobile phlebotomists. Prospective study participants could optionally give additional blood draws and questionnaires over an approximately 2-month period. Before DNA extraction, prospective study blood samples were shipped either frozen or at room temperature.

Sequences were obtained from PBMCs or T cells enriched from blood (not recorded which). This TCR was recovered from a woman in her 40s with acute COVID-19. This sequence uses TRBV30 and TRBJ1-6, with 7 central nucleotides matching TRBD1. The CDR3 sequence is CAWRAQGIYNSPLHF. The sequenced DNA: TGTGCCTGGAGGGCACAGGGGATCTATAATTCACCCCTCCACTTT.